The TCR beta chain under discussion was sequenced for a study of T cells in localized non-small cell lung cancer. The V and J ends lost 3 bases and 0 bases respectively, with 9 bases between them. Germline V gene data show CDR1 as SGHDN and CDR2 as FVKESK. CDR3 length equals 14 residues. The data were produced by immunoSEQ multiplex PCR, yet TCRdb's version contains in-frame clones alone and is incomplete. The sample lists about 70,000 clones; about 81% were seen once. Sequences were derived from peripheral blood, sampled before any cancer treatment. The sequence derives from a female donor aged 60 or older with stage I lung adenocarcinoma. The chain couples TRBV14 to TRBJ2-7; D ambiguous. The CDR3, as DNA: TGTGCCAGCAGCCAGCTGGGTAGCTCCTACGAGCAGTACTTC. The encoded protein is CASSQLGSSYEQYF.